A selection of T cell receptor beta chains follows, all from one sample in a study of blood T cells in healthy people across ages. TCRdb independently ran MiXCR on the 5' RACE reads; one entry per CDR3 protein. The profile shows just over 1 million distinct CDR3 sequences, 40% to 55% of them singletons. Sequenced sample: blood. Source of these receptors: a woman aged 60-75 years in good health. Each CDR3 is given with its conserved first and last residue. Each record gives: CDR3 protein, CDR3 DNA, J gene, V gene, clone size, CDR3 length, D gene. A D gene is named only where the DNA matches it firmly. Clone size is not always given. Where it is, it says once, few, many or a class for expanded clones.

cdr3_aa: CVSSEWTSAYEQYF; cdr3_nt: TGTGTCAGCAGTGAGTGGACGTCCGCCTACGAGCAGTACTTC; j_call: TRBJ2-7; v_call: TRBV6-1; clone_size: .; cdr3_length: 14; d_call: .
cdr3_aa: CASSLGRVGDTAYEQYF; cdr3_nt: TGTGCCAGCAGTTTAGGTCGGGTAGGGGACACGGCCTACGAGCAGTACTTC; j_call: TRBJ2-7; v_call: TRBV27; clone_size: .; cdr3_length: 17; d_call: .
cdr3_aa: CAISVTGKEGEQYF; cdr3_nt: TGTGCCATCAGTGTAACAGGGAAGGAGGGGGAGCAGTACTTC; j_call: TRBJ2-5; v_call: TRBV10-3; clone_size: few; cdr3_length: 14; d_call: .
cdr3_aa: CASSEVTLAAETQYF; cdr3_nt: TGTGCCAGCAGTGAAGTAACACTAGCAGCAGAGACCCAGTACTTC; j_call: TRBJ2-5; v_call: TRBV2; clone_size: .; cdr3_length: 15; d_call: .
cdr3_aa: CASNTRGEGNTEAFF; cdr3_nt: TGTGCCAGCAATACCAGGGGAGAGGGGAACACTGAAGCTTTCTTT; j_call: TRBJ1-1; v_call: TRBV27; clone_size: once; cdr3_length: 15; d_call: .
cdr3_aa: CSASYEQYF; cdr3_nt: TGCAGTGCTAGCTACGAGCAGTACTTC; j_call: TRBJ2-7; v_call: TRBV20-1; clone_size: .; cdr3_length: 9; d_call: .
cdr3_aa: CASSFTEQARETQYF; cdr3_nt: TGTGCCAGCAGTTTTACCGAACAGGCCCGAGAGACCCAGTACTTC; j_call: TRBJ2-5; v_call: TRBV28; clone_size: .; cdr3_length: 15; d_call: .
cdr3_aa: CASSHQDRVYEQYF; cdr3_nt: TGTGCCAGCAGTCACCAGGACAGGGTCTACGAGCAGTACTTC; j_call: TRBJ2-7; v_call: TRBV27; clone_size: few; cdr3_length: 14; d_call: TRBD1
cdr3_aa: CSAIRREERETQYF; cdr3_nt: TGCAGTGCTATAAGGCGGGAGGAGAGGGAGACCCAGTACTTC; j_call: TRBJ2-5; v_call: TRBV20-1; clone_size: .; cdr3_length: 14; d_call: TRBD2
cdr3_aa: CSAGPNTEAFF; cdr3_nt: TGCAGTGCTGGGCCGAACACTGAAGCTTTCTTT; j_call: TRBJ1-1; v_call: TRBV20-1; clone_size: once; cdr3_length: 11; d_call: .
cdr3_aa: CSARRAQRDYSGGKTQYF; cdr3_nt: TGCAGTGCTAGAAGGGCTCAGCGGGACTACTCTGGTGGAAAGACCCAGTACTTC; j_call: TRBJ2-5; v_call: TRBV20-1; clone_size: few; cdr3_length: 18; d_call: TRBD2
cdr3_aa: CSARDRVSSNEQYF; cdr3_nt: TGCAGTGCTAGAGACAGGGTTAGCTCCAACGAGCAGTACTTC; j_call: TRBJ2-7; v_call: TRBV20-1; clone_size: .; cdr3_length: 14; d_call: .
cdr3_aa: CASSQVQGLAGVRETQYF; cdr3_nt: TGTGCCAGCAGCCAAGTCCAAGGACTAGCGGGAGTTCGGGAGACCCAGTACTTC; j_call: TRBJ2-5; v_call: TRBV3-1; clone_size: few; cdr3_length: 18; d_call: TRBD2
cdr3_aa: CASSLGTGTGGGDYGYTF; cdr3_nt: TGTGCCAGCAGCTTAGGGACCGGGACAGGGGGCGGGGACTATGGCTACACCTTC; j_call: TRBJ1-2; v_call: TRBV11-2; clone_size: once; cdr3_length: 18; d_call: TRBD1
cdr3_aa: CASSVFDGLSYEQYF; cdr3_nt: TGTGCCAGCAGCGTCTTCGACGGGCTCTCCTACGAGCAGTACTTC; j_call: TRBJ2-7; v_call: TRBV9; clone_size: .; cdr3_length: 15; d_call: .
cdr3_aa: CASSPARTLGRYGYTF; cdr3_nt: TGTGCCAGCAGCCCCGCCCGCACCCTAGGGAGATATGGCTACACCTTC; j_call: TRBJ1-2; v_call: TRBV5-5; clone_size: .; cdr3_length: 16; d_call: .
cdr3_aa: CASSLAWTGDNEQFF; cdr3_nt: TGTGCCAGCAGCTTAGCGTGGACAGGGGACAATGAGCAGTTCTTC; j_call: TRBJ2-1; v_call: TRBV7-9; clone_size: .; cdr3_length: 15; d_call: TRBD1
cdr3_aa: CASSLIGGLETQYF; cdr3_nt: TGCGCCAGCAGCTTGATTGGGGGATTGGAGACCCAGTACTTC; j_call: TRBJ2-5; v_call: TRBV27; clone_size: many; cdr3_length: 14; d_call: .